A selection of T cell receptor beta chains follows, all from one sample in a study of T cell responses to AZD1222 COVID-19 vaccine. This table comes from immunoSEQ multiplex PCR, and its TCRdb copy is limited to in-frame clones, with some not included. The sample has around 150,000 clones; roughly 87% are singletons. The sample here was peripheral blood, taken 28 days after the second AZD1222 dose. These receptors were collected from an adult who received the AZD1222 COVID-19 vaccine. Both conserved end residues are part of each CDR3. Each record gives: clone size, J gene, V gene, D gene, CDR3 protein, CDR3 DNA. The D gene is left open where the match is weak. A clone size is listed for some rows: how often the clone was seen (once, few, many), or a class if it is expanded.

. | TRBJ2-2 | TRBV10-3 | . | CAISPVSAEAGELFF | TGTGCCATCAGCCCCGTTTCTGCAGAGGCCGGGGAGCTGTTTTTT
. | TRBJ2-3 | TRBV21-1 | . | CASWGNSELAGRFLDTQYF | TGTGCCAGCTGGGGGAACTCGGAGCTAGCGGGGCGATTCCTGGATACGCAGTATTTT
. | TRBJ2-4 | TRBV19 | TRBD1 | CASSIRTGYGKNIQYF | TGTGCCAGTAGTATAAGGACAGGGTACGGCAAAAACATTCAGTACTTC
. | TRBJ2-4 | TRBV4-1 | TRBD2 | CASSQDGEGSMAKNIQYF | TGCGCCAGCAGCCAAGATGGGGAGGGAAGTATGGCCAAAAACATTCAGTACTTC
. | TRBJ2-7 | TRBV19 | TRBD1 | CASSSRQGLDYEQYF | TGTGCCAGTAGCTCCCGACAGGGCCTAGACTACGAGCAGTACTTC
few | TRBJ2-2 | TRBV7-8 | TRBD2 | CASSSLRVTSGRFRTAGELFF | TGTGCCAGCAGCTCCCTAAGGGTGACTAGCGGGAGATTCCGCACCGCCGGGGAGCTGTTTTTT
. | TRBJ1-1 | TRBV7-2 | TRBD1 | CASSYEGQIPWPFF | TGTGCCAGCAGCTACGAGGGACAGATCCCTTGGCCTTTCTTT
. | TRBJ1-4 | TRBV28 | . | CASSAQDYGEKLFF | TGTGCCAGCAGTGCACAGGATTACGGTGAAAAACTGTTTTTT
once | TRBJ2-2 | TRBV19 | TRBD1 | CASSSGTATNTGELFF | TGTGCCAGTAGTTCCGGGACAGCAACGAACACCGGGGAGCTGTTTTTT
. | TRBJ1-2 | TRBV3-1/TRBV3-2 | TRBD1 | CASSQQGGDYGYTF | TGTGCCAGCAGCCAACAGGGGGGAGACTATGGCTACACCTTC
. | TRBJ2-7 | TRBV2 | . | CASSEFTRVNEQYF | TGTGCCAGCAGTGAATTCACCCGAGTAAACGAGCAGTACTTC
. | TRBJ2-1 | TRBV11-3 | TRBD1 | CASSPGTGYNEQFF | TGTGCCAGCAGCCCTGGGACAGGTTACAATGAGCAGTTCTTC
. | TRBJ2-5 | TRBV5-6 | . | CASSLGRDQETQYF | TGTGCCAGCAGCCTCGGGAGAGACCAAGAGACCCAGTACTTC
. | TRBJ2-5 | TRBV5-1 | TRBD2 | CASSPWAGGQETQYF | TGCGCCAGCAGCCCATGGGCGGGGGGCCAAGAGACCCAGTACTTC
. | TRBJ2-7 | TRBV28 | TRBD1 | CASRPGQGTYEQYF | TGTGCCAGCAGACCGGGACAGGGAACCTACGAGCAGTACTTC
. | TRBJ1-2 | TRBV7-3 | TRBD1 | CASSPEGTAPNYGYTF | TGTGCCAGCAGCCCAGAGGGGACAGCCCCGAACTATGGCTACACCTTC
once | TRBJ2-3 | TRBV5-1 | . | CASMGGLTTDTQYF | TGCGCCAGCATGGGAGGACTAACGACAGATACGCAGTATTTT
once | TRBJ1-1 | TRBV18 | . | CATRSGNTEAFF | TGTGCCACCCGCTCGGGGAACACTGAAGCTTTCTTT
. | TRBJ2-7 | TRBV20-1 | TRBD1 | CRGGEVYEQYF | TGCAGAGGGGGCGAAGTGTACGAGCAGTACTTC
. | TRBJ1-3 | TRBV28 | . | CASSLMGASGNTIYF | TGTGCCAGCAGTTTAATGGGGGCCTCTGGAAACACCATATATTTT
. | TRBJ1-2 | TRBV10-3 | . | CATARDGLNYGYTF | TGTGCCACCGCAAGGGACGGACTTAACTATGGCTACACCTTC
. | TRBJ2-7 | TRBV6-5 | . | CASSYRGLKQYF | TGTGCCAGCAGTTACAGGGGACTCAAGCAGTACTTC
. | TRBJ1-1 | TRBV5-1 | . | CASSSRVDTEAFF | TGCGCCAGCAGCTCCAGGGTTGACACTGAAGCTTTCTTT
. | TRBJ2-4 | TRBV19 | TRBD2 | CASSIEGLAIAAKNIQYF | TGTGCCAGTAGTATAGAGGGACTAGCGATCGCGGCCAAAAACATTCAGTACTTC
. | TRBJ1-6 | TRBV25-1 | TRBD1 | CASSPRTGGVSSPLHF | TGTGCCAGCAGCCCTAGGACAGGGGGCGTGAGTTCACCCCTCCACTTT
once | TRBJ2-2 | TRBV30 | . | CAWSVGGLLFF | TGTGCCTGGAGTGTGGGGGGACTGCTGTTTTTT
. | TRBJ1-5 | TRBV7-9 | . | CASSLALPNQPQHF | TGTGCCAGCAGCTTAGCTCTCCCTAATCAGCCCCAGCATTTT
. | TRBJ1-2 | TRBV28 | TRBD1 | CASSSGTVYGYTF | TGTGCCAGCAGTTCCGGGACAGTCTATGGCTACACCTTC
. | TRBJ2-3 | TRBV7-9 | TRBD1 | CASSSMGQSSTDTQYF | TGTGCCAGCAGCTCCATGGGACAGTCTAGCACAGATACGCAGTATTTT
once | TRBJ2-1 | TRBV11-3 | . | CASSSLAYNEQFF | TGTGCCAGCAGCTCCCTAGCGTACAATGAGCAGTTCTTC
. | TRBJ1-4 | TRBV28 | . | CASSPPGSLNEKLFF | TGTGCCAGCAGTCCACCCGGAAGCCTTAATGAAAAACTGTTTTTT
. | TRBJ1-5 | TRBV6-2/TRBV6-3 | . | CASSYWEGGLKKNQPQHF | TGTGCCAGCAGTTACTGGGAGGGAGGGCTTAAAAAAAATCAGCCCCAGCATTTT
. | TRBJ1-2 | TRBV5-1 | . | CASSYEGYGYTF | TGCGCCAGCAGTTACGAGGGCTATGGCTACACCTTC
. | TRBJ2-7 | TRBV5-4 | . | CASSPRGVRGYEQYF | TGTGCCAGCAGCCCCCGTGGAGTGCGTGGCTACGAGCAGTACTTC
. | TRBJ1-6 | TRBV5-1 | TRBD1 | CASSRIQGDSPLHF | TGCGCCAGCAGCCGCATCCAGGGGGATTCACCCCTCCACTTT
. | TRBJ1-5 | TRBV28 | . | CASSLGLNSNQPQHF | TGTGCCAGCAGTTTGGGTCTAAATAGCAATCAGCCCCAGCATTTT
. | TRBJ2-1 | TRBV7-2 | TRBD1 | CASSRGQGRKDEQFF | TGTGCCAGCAGCAGGGGACAGGGGAGAAAGGATGAGCAGTTCTTC
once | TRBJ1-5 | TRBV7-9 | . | CASSPGDNQPQHF | TGTGCCAGCAGCCCAGGCGACAATCAGCCCCAGCATTTT
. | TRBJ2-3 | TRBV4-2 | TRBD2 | CASSRETSGRVLDTQYF | TGTGCCAGCAGCCGGGAGACTAGCGGGAGGGTCTTAGATACGCAGTATTTT
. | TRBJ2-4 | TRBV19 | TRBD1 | CASSIDLRRQGRIQYF | TGTGCCAGTAGTATAGATCTGAGGAGACAGGGAAGGATTCAGTACTTC
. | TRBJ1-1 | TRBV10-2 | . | CASSATSTGNTEAFF | TGCGCCAGCAGTGCTACCTCGACAGGGAACACTGAAGCTTTCTTT
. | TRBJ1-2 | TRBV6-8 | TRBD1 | CASSYPTSPSTGGYGYTF | TGTGCCAGCAGTTACCCCACCTCTCCGTCGACAGGGGGGTATGGCTACACCTTC
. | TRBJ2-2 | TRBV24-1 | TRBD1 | CATSDTLEQVATGSGELFF | TGTGCCACCAGTGATACGCTGGAGCAAGTGGCGACAGGGTCCGGGGAGCTGTTTTTT